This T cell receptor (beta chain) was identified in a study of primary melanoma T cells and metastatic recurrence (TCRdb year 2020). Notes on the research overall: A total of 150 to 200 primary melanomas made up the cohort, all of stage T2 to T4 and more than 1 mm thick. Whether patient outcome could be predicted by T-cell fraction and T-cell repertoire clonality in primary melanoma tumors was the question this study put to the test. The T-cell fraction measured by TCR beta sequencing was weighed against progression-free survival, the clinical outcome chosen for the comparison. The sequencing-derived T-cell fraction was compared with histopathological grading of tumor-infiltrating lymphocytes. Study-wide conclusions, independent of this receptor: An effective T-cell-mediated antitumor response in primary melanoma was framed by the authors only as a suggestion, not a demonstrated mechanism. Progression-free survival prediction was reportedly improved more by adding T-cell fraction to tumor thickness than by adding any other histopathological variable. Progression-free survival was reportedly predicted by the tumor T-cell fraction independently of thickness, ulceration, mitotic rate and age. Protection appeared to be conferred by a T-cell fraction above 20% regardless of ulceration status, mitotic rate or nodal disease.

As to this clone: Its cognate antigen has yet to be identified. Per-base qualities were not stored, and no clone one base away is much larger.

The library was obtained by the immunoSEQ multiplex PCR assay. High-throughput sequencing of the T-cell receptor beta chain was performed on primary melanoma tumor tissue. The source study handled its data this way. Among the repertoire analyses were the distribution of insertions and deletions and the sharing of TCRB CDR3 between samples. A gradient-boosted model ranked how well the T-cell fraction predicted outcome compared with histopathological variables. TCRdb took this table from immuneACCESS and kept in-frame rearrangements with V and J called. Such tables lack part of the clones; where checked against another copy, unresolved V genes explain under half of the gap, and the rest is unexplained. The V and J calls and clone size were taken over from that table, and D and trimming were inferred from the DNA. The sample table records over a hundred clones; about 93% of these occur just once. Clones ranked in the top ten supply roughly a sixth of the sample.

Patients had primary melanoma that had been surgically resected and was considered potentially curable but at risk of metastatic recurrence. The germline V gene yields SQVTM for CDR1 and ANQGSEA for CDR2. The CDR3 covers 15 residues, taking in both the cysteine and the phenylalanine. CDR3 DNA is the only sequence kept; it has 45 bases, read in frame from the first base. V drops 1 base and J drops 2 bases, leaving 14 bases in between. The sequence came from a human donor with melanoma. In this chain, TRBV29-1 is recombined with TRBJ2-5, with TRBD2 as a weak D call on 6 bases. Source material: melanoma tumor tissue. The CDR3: CSVEAERDLQETQYF. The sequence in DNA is TGCAGCGTTGAAGCTGAGAGGGACTTACAAGAGACCCAGTACTTC. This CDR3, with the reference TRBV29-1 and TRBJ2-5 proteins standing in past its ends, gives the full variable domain SAVISQKPSRDICQRGTSLTIQCQVDSQVTMMFWYRQQPGQSLTLIATANQGSEATYESGFVIDKFPISRPNLTFSTLTVSNMSPEDSSIYLCSVEAERDLQETQYFGPGTRLLVL.